A single sample is the source of the 25 T cell receptor beta chains below, sequenced in a study of CD8+ T cells in alopecia areata. Sequencing used cDNA as its template, made by extracting RNA and reverse transcribing it. Here immunoSEQ multiplex PCR was the method, and the copy in TCRdb shows in-frame clones only, minus some. The repertoire consists of more than 95,000 clones, with about 60% occurring once and the leading ten covering more than 8%. Sequenced sample: CD4+ T cells sorted from blood. The receptors were sampled from a human donor in good health.

The table lists this clone with a few counts. The chain recombines TRBV30 with TRBJ2-1; tentative D call: TRBD1 (6 bases). There are 15 residues in the CDR3. The germline V and J ends were trimmed by 0 bases and 0 bases, with 9 bases remaining between them. In germline, CDR1 is GTSNPN, CDR2 SVGIG (reference sequence). CDR3 sequence reads: CAWSVDSRSYNEQFF. CDR3 sequence (DNA): TGTGCCTGGAGTGTGGACAGCCGCTCCTACAATGAGCAGTTCTTC.

This clone was detected only a few times. The chain combines TRBV11-2 with TRBJ2-3, with unresolved D. Between the trimmed V and J ends, which lost 1 base and 11 bases, there was a span of 13 bases. Germline CDR1 reads SGHAT; CDR2 reads FQNNGV. The CDR3 consists of 13 residues. The CDR3 DNA reads as TGTGCCAGCAGCTTAGCCGATTATGTGGGGCAGTATTTT. Its protein is CASSLADYVGQYF.

The chain has TRBV9 and TRBJ2-6; TRBD2 might be the D (6 bases). The CDR3 covers 17 residues. Germline V gene lookup returns CDR1 SGDLS and CDR2 YYNGEE. Trimming took 3 bases from V and 0 from J, leaving 13 bases between them. The CDR3, as DNA: TGTGCCAGCAGCGCTGAGGTCGGGGGCTCTGGGGCCAACGTCCTGACTTTC. This translates into CASSAEVGGSGANVLTF.

This sequence joins TRBV4-1 and TRBJ2-5, with D perhaps TRBD2 (6 bases). Germline V gene lookup returns CDR1 MGHRA and CDR2 YSYEKL. V was cut by 4 bases and J by 0 bases, with 12 bases left in between. This CDR3 is 15 amino acids long. The CDR3 DNA follows: TGCGCCAGCAGCCGCGGATGGGGGGACCAAGAGACCCAGTACTTC. Translated: CASSRGWGDQETQYF.

This clone was recorded only once. V usage is TRBV30 and J usage is TRBJ2-5; 10 positions match TRBD1. The V gene end was trimmed by 8 bases and the J gene end by 1 base; junction bases not matched to a gene: 4. CDR1 and CDR2 from the germline V gene are GTSNPN and SVGIG (reference sequence). The CDR3 is 13 amino acids. The CDR3 protein is CAARDRGQETQYF. CDR3 nucleotide sequence: TGTGCCGCCCGGGACAGGGGCCAAGAGACCCAGTACTTC.

The rearrangement links TRBV30 to TRBJ2-3; 7 positions agree with TRBD2. V shed 4 bases, J shed 8 bases, and the junction held 9 bases outside the gene matches. There are 13 residues in the CDR3. Looked up from germline, CDR1 is GTSNPN and CDR2 is SVGIG (reference sequence). CDR3 sequence: CAWTNGGYGTQYF. CDR3 in DNA: TGTGCCTGGACTAACGGGGGGTACGGTACGCAGTATTTT. Based on the CDR3 plus reference TRBV30 and TRBJ2-3, the full variable domain is SQTIHQWPATLVQPVGSPLSLECTVEGTSNPNLYWYRQAAGRGLQLLFYSVGIGQISSEVPQNLSASRPQDRQFILSSKKLLLSDSGFYLCAWTNGGYGTQYFGPGTRLTVL.

This clone was seen a handful of times. This chain uses TRBV4-2 with TRBJ2-3; 9 positions agree with TRBD2. This CDR3 region has 15 residues. After removal of 2 bases from V and 14 bases from J, the junction contained 14 bases not matched to a gene. From germline, CDR1 is LGHNA and CDR2 YNFKEQ. The DNA for the CDR3 is TGTGCCAGCAGCCAAATCGCTAGCGGGGAGGACCCGCGGTATTTT. Translating it yields CASSQIASGEDPRYF.

In this sample, this clone turned up a few times. V and J are TRBV7-2 and TRBJ2-7; D is unclear. V was pared by 1 base and J by 3 bases, with 7 bases between. Germline V lookup: CDR1 SGHTA, CDR2 FQGNSA. This CDR3 spans 13 amino acids. The CDR3, as DNA: TGTGCCAGCAGCTTAGGGCCCGGCTACGAGCAGTACTTC. Translated, it gives CASSLGPGYEQYF.

The chain joins TRBV10-2 to TRBJ1-1, with TRBD1 as a possible D gene (6 bases). The CDR3 runs 14 residues. Trimming took 3 bases from V and 1 from J, leaving 9 bases between them. Looked up from germline, CDR1 is WSHSY and CDR2 is SAAADI. The CDR3 reads CASSDPGANTEAFF. The CDR3 DNA sequence: TGCGCCAGCAGTGATCCGGGGGCGAACACTGAAGCTTTCTTT.

This chain joins TRBV29-1 and TRBJ1-1; D call uncertain. Trimming shortened V by 8 bases and J by 0 bases, and 16 bases separated the two germline ends. Per germline, CDR1 SQVTM and CDR2 ANQGSEA. The CDR3 sequence is 14 residues long. The CDR3 DNA reads TGCAGCACATTAGACCGGACGGTGAACACTGAAGCTTTCTTT. Protein: CSTLDRTVNTEAFF.

This clone was counted once. The rearrangement uses TRBV29-1 and TRBJ2-3, with TRBD2 matching over 8 bases. Germline lookup yields CDR1 SQVTM and CDR2 ANQGSEA. Trimming at V came to 5 bases and at J to 4 bases, leaving 8 bases not matched to a gene. This CDR3 region has 14 residues. This CDR3 is CSVRGAGGSDTQYF. As DNA, the CDR3 is TGCAGCGTTCGTGGGGCGGGGGGCTCAGATACGCAGTATTTT.

The rearrangement uses TRBV10-2 and TRBJ2-7; 7 bases line up with TRBD1. Germline CDR1 and CDR2: WSHSY and SAAADI. J lost 2 bases, V lost 0 bases, and 4 bases had no gene match. This CDR3 comprises 15 residues. CDR3 amino acids: CASSESWTGAYEQYF. The DNA for the CDR3 is TGCGCCAGCAGTGAGTCATGGACAGGAGCCTACGAGCAGTACTTC.

The rearrangement links TRBV6-6 to TRBJ1-2; 7 nucleotides line up with TRBD1. The CDR3 length is 14 residues. Trimming took 0 bases from V and 2 from J; bases not matched to a gene: 0. Germline lookup yields CDR1 MNHNY and CDR2 SVGAGI (reference sequence). The CDR3 bases are TGTGCCAGCAGTTACTCGACAGGGAACTATGGCTACACCTTC. Protein: CASSYSTGNYGYTF.

This chain links TRBV5-4 with TRBJ1-5; D is unresolved. Germline-derived CDR1 and CDR2 are SGHNT and YYREEE (reference sequence). Trimming removed 1 base at V and 7 bases at J, with 9 bases between. The CDR3 is 13 residues long. Here the CDR3 reads CASSLMGEQPQHF. CDR3 sequence (DNA): TGTGCCAGCAGCTTGATGGGAGAACAGCCCCAGCATTTT.

V is TRBV25-1 and J is TRBJ2-3; 7 bases fit TRBD1. The germline CDR1 and CDR2 sequences are MGHDK and SYGVNS. This CDR3 comprises 15 residues. The J segment lost 2 bases and the V segment lost 8 bases, leaving 10 bases of the junction unmatched. CDR3 nucleotides: TGTGCCAGCTCCCTCCGGGACAGCAACACAGATACGCAGTATTTT. It is translated as CASSLRDSNTDTQYF.

The chain couples TRBV25-1 to TRBJ1-1; no clear D. The CDR3 loop spans 13 amino acids. Germline values: CDR1 MGHDK, CDR2 SYGVNS. The ends were cut back, 4 bases at V and 10 bases at J, with 16 bases in the middle. The CDR3 loop reads CASSGSPHRRAFF. CDR3 sequence (DNA): TGTGCCAGCAGTGGCTCCCCCCACAGAAGAGCTTTCTTT. Full variable domain (rest looked up from reference TRBV25-1 and TRBJ1-1): EADIYQTPRYLVIGTGKKITLECSQTMGHDKMYWYQQDPGMELHLIHYSYGVNSTEKGDLSSESTVSRIRTEHFPLTLESARPSHTSQYLCASSGSPHRRAFFGQGTRLTVV.

This clone was recorded a few times. This chain connects TRBV5-1 to TRBJ2-2; D not resolved. V dropped 0 bases and J dropped 2 bases, with 8 bases sitting between them. The germline CDR1 and CDR2 sequences are SGHRS and YFSETQ. This CDR3 comprises 15 residues. The CDR3, as DNA: TGCGCCAGCAGCTTGGCCGCGGTCAACACCGGGGAGCTGTTTTTT. Translation: CASSLAAVNTGELFF.

This clone was picked up a small number of times. The rearrangement uses TRBV4-3 and TRBJ1-2; unclear D gene. Trimming pared 0 bases from V and 0 bases from J, leaving 5 bases between. From germline, CDR1 is LGHNA and CDR2 YSLEER. This CDR3 region has 14 residues. The CDR3 spells CASSQDRSNYGYTF. CDR3 DNA: TGCGCCAGCAGCCAAGACAGATCTAACTATGGCTACACCTTC.

This chain links TRBV4-2 with TRBJ1-5, with TRBD1 identical over 10 bases. CDR1 and CDR2 (germline): LGHNA, YNFKEQ. The CDR3 has 16 residues. J gave up 4 bases and V 1 base, and 4 bases lay outside the gene matches. The CDR3 bases are TGTGCCAGCAGCCAAGTGGGACAGGGGCTTAATCAGCCCCAGCATTTT. As protein: CASSQVGQGLNQPQHF.

This clone was observed a handful of times. The DNA for the CDR3 is TGCAGCGTTGAAGATACCGGGGGCGCTGAGCGTGGCTACACCTTC. This encodes CSVEDTGGAERGYTF. V and J are TRBV29-1 and TRBJ1-2, with D possibly TRBD1 on 6 matching bases. The V gene lost 0 bases and the J gene lost 7 bases, with 18 bases spanning the gap. Germline V lookup: CDR1 SQVTM, CDR2 ANQGSEA. The CDR3 runs to 15 residues. Full variable domain (outside the CDR3, taken from reference TRBV29-1 and TRBJ1-2): SAVISQKPSRDICQRGTSLTIQCQVDSQVTMMFWYRQQPGQSLTLIATANQGSEATYESGFVIDKFPISRPNLTFSTLTVSNMSPEDSSIYLCSVEDTGGAERGYTFGSGTRLTVV.

The chain carries TRBV7-6 and TRBJ2-5; TRBD1 aligns across 7 bases. The CDR3 consists of 16 residues. Per germline, CDR1 SGHVS and CDR2 FNYEAQ. Trimming took 6 bases from V and 2 from J; bases not matched to a gene: 12. DNA for the CDR3: TGTGCCAGCAGTCTATATCGCGGCAGGGGGCAAGAGACCCAGTACTTC. It is translated as CASSLYRGRGQETQYF.

This chain links TRBV7-2 with TRBJ2-6; 7 positions agree with TRBD1. J lost 0 bases, V lost 4 bases, and 3 bases had no gene match. The CDR3 sequence is 16 residues long. The V gene's germline CDR1 is SGHTA and CDR2 FQGNSA. For the CDR3, the DNA is TGTGCCAGCAGCTCGGGACAGAGCTCTGGGGCCAACGTCCTGACTTTC. Translated: CASSSGQSSGANVLTF.

The chain couples TRBV7-6 to TRBJ2-5, with TRBD1 identical over 8 bases. CDR1 SGHVS and CDR2 FNYEAQ come from the germline V gene. V was clipped by 1 base and J by 5 bases; unmatched bases: 6. The CDR3 contains 15 residues. As DNA, the CDR3 is TGTGCCAGCAGCTTAGTGGCAGGGGGCAGGGAGACCCAGTACTTC. Translation gives CASSLVAGGRETQYF.

The chain couples TRBV29-1 to TRBJ1-1; 7 positions agree with TRBD1. The CDR3 is 13 amino acids. J gave up 2 bases and V 6 bases, and 6 bases lay outside the gene matches. In germline, CDR1 is SQVTM, CDR2 ANQGSEA. In nucleotides, the CDR3 is TGCAGCGTGCAGGACAGGTTCAACACTGAAGCTTTCTTT. Amino acids: CSVQDRFNTEAFF. Complete variable domain (other parts from reference TRBV29-1 and TRBJ1-1): SAVISQKPSRDICQRGTSLTIQCQVDSQVTMMFWYRQQPGQSLTLIATANQGSEATYESGFVIDKFPISRPNLTFSTLTVSNMSPEDSSIYLCSVQDRFNTEAFFGQGTRLTVV.

The V gene is TRBV5-1, the J gene TRBJ2-1; D call uncertain. The CDR3 totals 14 residues. Germline CDR1 is SGHRS and CDR2 is YFSETQ. Trimming stripped 0 bases from V and 10 bases from J, with 14 bases between. The DNA of the CDR3 is TGCGCCAGCAGCTTGGCCCTTCTAACCGCCGAGCAGTTCTTC. This encodes CASSLALLTAEQFF.